This T cell receptor beta chain was obtained from a study of T cells in tuberculosis. Study overall: Sequenced TCRs come from CD1B-GMM tetramer-binding T cells. Study findings and constraints: Active tuberculosis cases were adults; controls were adolescents. Active tuberculosis TCR-alpha repertoires lay closer to GMM-specific TCRs than IGRA-negative controls, suggesting clonal expansion.

The V and J ends lost 2 bases and 3 bases, in that order; junction bases with no gene match: 3. The CDR3 runs to 15 residues. Germline CDR1 and CDR2: MNHEY and SVGAGI. Comment on this clone: Its antigen is still unknown.

The protocol was immunoSEQ multiplex PCR, while the TCRdb copy is restricted to in-frame clones and leaves out a portion. The sample carries about 25,000 clones, roughly nine tenths recorded once. The receptor was derived from a donor between 10 and 35 years old with latent tuberculosis or without tuberculosis infection. Some clones in this sample may be carry-over from other donors' samples. The source material was PBMCs. This sequence joins TRBV6-5 and TRBJ2-5; 10 bases line up with TRBD1. The CDR3 DNA reads TGTGCCAGCAGTTACGTGGACAGGGGGAAAGAGACCCAGTACTTC. As protein: CASSYVDRGKETQYF.